This entry features one T cell receptor beta chain sequence. Its antigen remains unknown. This sample is part of a study of blood T cells in healthy people across ages. The use of a sample-barcoded 5' primer and a J-beta primer mix characterized a second PCR of roughly 6 to 12 cycles. TCRdb re-analysed the 5' RACE reads in MiXCR, keeping a single row per CDR3 protein. Found here are fewer than 950,000 distinct CDR3 sequences, 40% to 65% of them singletons; the top ten hold around 41%. General study results and limits: Across the age range, TCR beta diversity per million T cells fell in a roughly linear way.

Germline-derived CDR1 and CDR2 are DFQATT and SNEGSKA (reference sequence). The CDR3 loop spans 17 amino acids. V was pared by 1 base and J by 0 bases, with 8 bases of the junction left unmatched. The material sequenced was blood. This chain joins TRBV20-1 and TRBJ1-5; 8 bases fit TRBD1. The TCR was taken from an elderly man in good health. The CDR3 spells CSARAQDRAYSNQPQHF. For the CDR3, the DNA is TGCAGTGCTAGAGCCCAGGACAGGGCTTATAGCAATCAGCCCCAGCATTTT.